These 30 T cell receptor gamma chains share one sample of origin, sequenced in a study of γδ T cells in repeated Plasmodium falciparum infection. Flow sorting of PBMC yielded separate Vgamma9/Vdelta2+ and Vdelta2-negative gammadelta T cell populations for bulk repertoire analysis. TCRdb re-called the multiplex PCR reads through CATT. The sample contains over 25,000 gamma-chain clones, under 3% of which appear only once. Sequenced sample: gamma-delta T cells from blood. Receptor source: a pool of human donors (malaria-infected and uninfected, not separated).

This clone has more than one count but fewer than ten. The protein given by TCRdb reflects a much larger clone and differs at residue 9 from this DNA's translation, likely from a read error; the protein shown is the DNA's translation. This rearrangement joins TRGV9 to TRGJ1 or TRGJ2. Because TCRdb records no J gene, it was assigned here through a match of the DNA to germline. The CDR3 has 17 amino acids. V shed 3 bases and J 2 bases; nucleotides not matched to a gene: 16. Germline V gives CDR1 GITISATS, CDR2 ISYDGTV (reference sequence). DNA of the CDR3: TGTGCCTTGTGGGAGATGGATACCGCGGCCTATTATTATAAGAAACTCTTT. Protein product: CALWEMDTAAYYYKKLF.

This clone appeared a few times. The protein that TCRdb holds for this DNA derives from a much larger clone and differs from the translated DNA at residue 7, which likely indicates a read error; the protein shown here is translated from the DNA. This chain connects TRGV9 to TRGJ1 or TRGJ2. The J gene, missing from TCRdb, was assigned here through DNA to germline matching. CDR1 and CDR2 (germline): GITISATS, ISYDGTV (reference sequence). After removal of 1 base from V and 6 bases from J, the junction contained 6 bases not matched to a gene. The CDR3 length is 13 residues. CDR3: CALWEVEGYKKLF. CDR3 DNA sequence: TGTGCCTTGTGGGAGGTCGAAGGTTATAAGAAACTCTTT.

Judged by abundance, this clone is medium-sized. V gene TRGV2 combines with J gene TRGJ1 or TRGJ2. Per germline, CDR1 EGSNGY and CDR2 YDSYNSKV. V lost 2 bases, J lost 10 bases, and 8 bases stayed unmatched. The CDR3 is 12 residues long. The CDR3 DNA sequence: TGTGCCACCTGGGACGTACGCTCCAAGAAACTCTTT. Its protein product is CATWDVRSKKLF.

This clone was seen only a few times. The mismatch at residue 12 between this DNA's translation and the TCRdb protein of a much larger clone likely reflects a read error; the protein shown is translated from the DNA. The J gene is uncalled and the V gene is TRGV5. The germline V gene encodes CDR1 VINAFY and CDR2 YDVSNSKD. This CDR3 has 14 amino acids. The CDR3 bases are TGTGCCACCTGGGACAGGCCCGGTTATTATAAGAGACTCTTT. Encoded protein: CATWDRPGYYKRLF.

This clone was counted a few times. This probably arose from a read error, given a far larger clone one base away. Other DNA sequences in the same sample also yield this CDR3. Here the V gene is TRGV9, but the J gene went uncalled. This CDR3 is built from 14 residues. CDR1 is GITISATS and CDR2 is ISYDGTV in the germline V gene (reference sequence). The CDR3 coding sequence is TGTGCCTTGTGGGAGACCCGGTGGTGTTATAAGAAGCTCTTT. It translates to CALWETRWCYKKLF.

Comment on this clone: This sequence is one base from a far larger clone and is likely a read error. The DNA is omitted, as the CDR3 cannot be located on it reliably, and the CDR3 follows TCRdb's listing. The same CDR3 is also encoded by other DNA sequences in this sample. The J segment was not called; the V segment is TRGV2. The CDR3 is 28 residues long, counting both termini. CDR1 EGSNGY and CDR2 YDSYNSKV come from the germline V gene. CDR3 loop: CATWDDRNSLAVEQHLLSQVSIGRIQHF.

Of note for this clone: For this DNA, TCRdb reports the protein of a much larger clone, which diverges at residue 9, most likely from a read error; the protein presented here is translated directly from the DNA. The same CDR3 arises from other DNA sequences in this sample as well. This chain joins TRGV3 and TRGJ1 or TRGJ2. The J gene, absent from TCRdb, was called here by matching the DNA to germline. The CDR3 length is 14 residues. Germline loops: CDR1 VTNTFY, CDR2 YDVSTARD (reference sequence). The ends lost 0 bases at V and 5 bases at J; junction bases unmatched: 7. CDR3 coding DNA: TGTGCCACCTGGGACAGGCCACGTCATTATAAGAAACTCTTT. The encoded protein is CATWDRPRHYKKLF.

This clone was observed many times. The DNA translation disagrees with the TCRdb protein at residue 8, so the protein in this description comes from the DNA. The chain uses TRGV3 and TRGJ1 or TRGJ2. J gave up 8 bases and V 0 bases, and 4 bases lay outside the gene matches. CDR3 length: 12 residues. The V gene's germline CDR1 is VTNTFY and CDR2 YDVSTARD (reference sequence). CDR3 bases: TGTGCCACCTGGGACAGGCGGGATAAGAAACTCTTT. Amino acid sequence: CATWDRRDKKLF.

Only one count was recorded for this clone. The J gene has no call, while the V gene is TRGV9. The germline V gene has CDR1 GITISATS and CDR2 ISYDGTV (reference sequence). The CDR3 runs to 14 residues. CDR3 coding DNA: TGTGCCTTGTGGGCAGCGTTGGGCACAAAAATCACGGTATTT. Encoded protein: CALWAALGTKITVF.

Ten or more counts support this clone. V gene TRGV2 combines with J gene TRGJ1 or TRGJ2. V shed 2 bases and J 4 bases; nucleotides not matched to a gene: 8. Per the germline V gene, CDR1 is EGSNGY and CDR2 is YDSYNSKV. This CDR3 comprises 14 residues. CDR3 region: CATWDDQPYYKKLF. The CDR3 nucleotides read TGTGCCACCTGGGACGACCAGCCGTATTATAAGAAACTCTTT.

With respect to this clone: The translation of this DNA and the TCRdb protein of a much larger clone differ at residue 7, probably owing to a read error; the protein shown here is translated from the DNA. The V call is TRGV8, the J call TRGJ1 or TRGJ2. Germline V gene data show CDR1 as VENAVY and CDR2 as YDSYNSRV. V lost 6 bases, J lost 3 bases, and 23 bases stayed unmatched. The CDR3 is 18 residues long. CDR3 coding DNA: TGTGCCACCTGGCAAAACGCTACTGGGGGGTATTTTTATTATAAGAAACTCTTT. Translated: CATWQNATGGYFYYKKLF.

This clone was seen ten or more times. A far larger clone is only one base removed, so a read error is likely. The chain couples TRGV4 to TRGJ1 or TRGJ2. This CDR3 spans 12 amino acids. Germline values: CDR1 EGSTGY, CDR2 YDSYTSSV. In nucleotides, the CDR3 is TGTGCCACCTGGGATGTATATTACAAGAAACTCTTT. Encoded protein: CATWDVYYKKLF.

Concerning this clone: One base separates it from a far larger clone, so it is likely a read error. The sample has other DNA sequences that encode this CDR3 too. The V gene corresponds to TRGV3; no J gene was called. CDR1 is VTNTFY and CDR2 is YDVSTARD in the germline V gene (reference sequence). The CDR3 length is 15 residues. The CDR3 sequence: CATWDRQGSDWIKTF. CDR3 sequence (DNA): TGTGCCACCTGGGACAGGCAGGGTAGTGATTGGATCAAAACGTTT.

This clone occurred many times. A read error likely explains why the TCRdb protein, taken from a much larger clone, differs from this DNA's translation at residue 5; the protein shown is translated from the DNA. This chain links TRGV3 with TRGJ1 or TRGJ2. TCRdb does not report a J gene; here it was assigned by matching the DNA to germline references. V shed 6 bases, J shed 5 bases, and the junction held 4 bases outside the gene matches. The germline gives CDR1 VTNTFY, CDR2 YDVSTARD (reference sequence). The CDR3 length is 11 residues. The CDR3 sequence: CATWRDYKKLF. The CDR3 bases are TGTGCCACCTGGAGAGATTATAAGAAACTCTTT.

This clone was counted many times. The protein TCRdb gives is from a much larger clone and does not agree with this DNA's translation at residue 9, likely a read error; the protein shown here comes from the DNA. The J gene is uncalled and the V gene is TRGV9. Germline CDR1 and CDR2: GITISATS and ISYDGTV (reference sequence). The CDR3 has 11 amino acids. CDR3 residues: CALWEVDEELF. For the CDR3, the DNA is TGTGCCTTGTGGGAGGTGGACGAGGAACTCTTT.

Points on this clone: This DNA's translation differs at residue 7 from TCRdb's protein, which comes from a much larger clone; a read error is likely, and the protein shown is translated from the DNA. The chain combines TRGV9 with TRGJP. The J gene is absent in TCRdb and was assigned here via DNA matching to germline. Germline V CDR1 and CDR2: GITISATS, ISYDGTV (reference sequence). The CDR3 consists of 18 residues. Trimming cost V 0 bases and J 5 bases; bases outside gene matches: 7. CDR3 protein: CALWEVAGKELGKKIKVF. CDR3 bases: TGTGCCTTGTGGGAGGTGGCGGGAAAAGAGTTGGGCAAAAAAATCAAGGTATTT.

This clone was seen many times. The protein held in TCRdb is that of a much larger clone and does not match this DNA's translation at residue 10, likely because of a read error; the protein shown is translated from the DNA. The V gene is TRGV9, but the J gene lacks a call. Per the germline V gene, CDR1 is GITISATS and CDR2 is ISYDGTV (reference sequence). CDR3 size: 12 residues. The CDR3 spells CALWEVQGDRLF. CDR3 DNA sequence: TGTGCCTTGTGGGAGGTGCAGGGTGATAGGCTCTTT.

In this sample, this clone turned up many times. The chain recombines TRGV5 with TRGJ1 or TRGJ2. TCRdb supplies no J gene; here it was assigned by aligning the nucleotide sequence to germline. The CDR3 spans 14 residues. Unmatched junction bases numbered 10, after V lost 0 bases and J lost 8 bases. CDR1 is VINAFY and CDR2 is YDVSNSKD in the germline V gene. In DNA form, the CDR3 reads TGTGCCACCTGGGACAGGCCTATGAGGGATAAGAAACTCTTT. Protein sequence: CATWDRPMRDKKLF.

This clone occurred a few times. This DNA's translation and the protein TCRdb lists, from a much larger clone, do not match at residue 6, likely due to a read error; the protein shown is translated from the DNA. With the J gene uncalled, the V gene is TRGV4. Germline lookup yields CDR1 EGSTGY and CDR2 YDSYTSSV. This CDR3 has 11 amino acids. The CDR3 coding sequence is TGTGCCACCTGGGATGTGCGGGTTGGAGTCTTT. Protein product: CATWDVRVGVF.

This clone was detected ten times or more. This DNA's translation and the protein TCRdb lists, from a much larger clone, do not match at residue 11, likely due to a read error; the protein shown is translated from the DNA. The genes are TRGV9 and TRGJP. TCRdb gives no J gene; it was assigned here by matching the DNA to germline. CDR1 is GITISATS, CDR2 ISYDGTV, per germline (reference sequence). There are 19 residues in the CDR3. CDR3 residues: CALWEVQGGQGLGKKIKVF. CDR3 coding DNA: TGTGCCTTGTGGGAGGTGCAAGGCGGGCAAGGGTTGGGCAAAAAAATCAAGGTATTT.

This clone was observed at least ten times. One base separates it from a far larger clone, so it is likely a read error. The rearrangement links TRGV4 to TRGJ1 or TRGJ2. Germline V gene lookup returns CDR1 EGSTGY and CDR2 YDSYTSSV. This CDR3 spans 19 amino acids. The CDR3, as DNA: TGTGCCACCTGGGATGGACTAGAGTGGATGCACGATTCTTATTATAAGGAACTCTTT. Translated: CATWDGLEWMHDSYYKELF.

This clone was picked up many times. TCRdb's protein for this DNA is that of a much larger clone and differs from the translation at residue 12, likely a read error; the protein shown is the DNA translation. This chain connects TRGV9 to TRGJP. TCRdb offers no J gene call, so here the DNA was matched to germline to obtain one. This CDR3 comprises 15 residues. CDR1 and CDR2 from the germline V gene are GITISATS and ISYDGTV (reference sequence). The CDR3 here is CALWSQELGKKVKVF. The CDR3 nucleotides are TGTGCCTTGTGGTCTCAAGAGTTGGGCAAAAAAGTCAAGGTATTT.

This clone came up a few times. The TCRdb record carries a much larger clone's protein, which differs from this DNA's translation at residue 2; a read error is the likely cause, and the protein listed here is the DNA translation. The rearrangement uses TRGV9 and TRGJ1 or TRGJ2. The J gene is not listed in TCRdb, so it was assigned here from a DNA match to germline. From germline, CDR1 is GITISATS and CDR2 ISYDGTV (reference sequence). The CDR3 is made up of 10 amino acids. The DNA for the CDR3 is TGTACCTTGTGGGAAAACAAGAAACTCTTT. Its translation: CTLWENKKLF.

This clone has just a few counts. Germline and junction disagree at one end, which may indicate a read error. The genes are TRGV4 and TRGJ1 or TRGJ2. From germline, CDR1 is EGSTGY and CDR2 YDSYTSSV. CDR3 length: 12 amino acids. The CDR3 loop is CATGDVGLEKLF. As DNA, the CDR3 is TGTGCCACCGGGGATGTCGGTCTAGAGAAACTCTTT.

This clone is categorized as medium-sized. Because the CDR3's place on the DNA is in doubt, the DNA is left out and the CDR3 is given as listed by TCRdb. Other DNA sequences in this specimen translate into the identical CDR3. TRGV5 is the V gene, and the J gene was not called. The length of the CDR3 is 32 amino acids, counting both ends. Germline CDR1 VINAFY, CDR2 YDVSNSKD. The CDR3 sequence: CATWDRRRIIRNSLAVEQHWLSQVSIGRIQHF.

By sample share, this clone is medium-sized (0.01 to 0.1%). Other DNA sequences in this sample translate to the same CDR3. The chain uses TRGV2 and TRGJP2. V shed 6 bases, J shed 0 bases, and the junction held 7 bases outside the gene matches. The germline V gene encodes CDR1 EGSNGY and CDR2 YDSYNSKV. This CDR3 is built from 15 residues. CDR3 DNA: TGTGCCACCTGGACTCAATATAGTAGTGATTGGATCAAGACGTTT. The encoded protein is CATWTQYSSDWIKTF.

At least ten counts were recorded for this clone. With only one base between it and a far larger clone, this is likely a read error. Other DNA sequences in the same sample also yield this CDR3. Here the V gene is TRGV9, but the J gene went uncalled. The CDR3 runs 15 residues. Germline V gene sequence: CDR1 GITISATS, CDR2 ISYDGTV (reference sequence). CDR3 sequence (DNA): TGTGCCTTGTGGGAGTCAGAGTTGGGCAAAAAAATTAAGGTATTT. Translation gives CALWESELGKKIKVF.

The sample holds many counts of this clone. TCRdb has a much larger clone's protein, which differs at residue 6 from the translation of this DNA, likely because of a read error; what is shown is the protein translated from the DNA. The rearrangement joins TRGV5 to TRGJ1 or TRGJ2. TCRdb leaves out the J gene; it was filled in here by matching the DNA to germline. Per the germline V gene, CDR1 is VINAFY and CDR2 is YDVSNSKD. V lost 3 bases, J lost 4 bases, and 9 bases stayed unmatched. The CDR3 loop spans 14 amino acids. The CDR3 DNA is TGTGCCACCTGGGACGGGCGGCGGTATTATAAGAAACTCTTT. The encoded protein is CATWDGRRYYKKLF.

In its sample, this clone was seen many times. The chain is built from TRGV3 and TRGJ1 or TRGJ2. Trimming took 2 bases from V and 0 from J; bases not matched to a gene: 4. The CDR3 has 14 residues. Germline CDR1 is VTNTFY and CDR2 is YDVSTARD (reference sequence). The CDR3, as DNA: TGTGCCACCTGGGACACCCCGAATTATTATAAGAAACTCTTT. Residues: CATWDTPNYYKKLF.

The sample holds many counts of this clone. The junction shows a germline mismatch at one end, possibly a read error. This sequence joins TRGV2 and TRGJ1 or TRGJ2. Germline values: CDR1 EGSNGY, CDR2 YDSYNSKV. The CDR3 has 13 residues. CDR3: CATWDGLFYKELF. The CDR3 bases are TGTGCCACCTGGGACGGACTTTTTTATAAGGAACTCTTT.